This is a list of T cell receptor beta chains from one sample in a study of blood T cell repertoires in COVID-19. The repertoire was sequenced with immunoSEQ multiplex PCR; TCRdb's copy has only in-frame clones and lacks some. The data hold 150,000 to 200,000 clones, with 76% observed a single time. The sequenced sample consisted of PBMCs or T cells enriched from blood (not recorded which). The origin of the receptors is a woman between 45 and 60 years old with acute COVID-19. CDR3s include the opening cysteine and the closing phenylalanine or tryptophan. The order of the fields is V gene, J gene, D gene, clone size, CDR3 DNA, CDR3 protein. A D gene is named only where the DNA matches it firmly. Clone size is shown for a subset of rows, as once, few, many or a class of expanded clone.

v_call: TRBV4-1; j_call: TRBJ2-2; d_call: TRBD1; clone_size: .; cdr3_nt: TGCGCCAGCAGCCAAGATCGGCAGGGGGACACCGGGGAGCTGTTTTTT; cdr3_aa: CASSQDRQGDTGELFF
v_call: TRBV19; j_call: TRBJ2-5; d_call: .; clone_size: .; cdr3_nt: TGTGCCAGTAGTATAAGAAGGGGGCAAGAGACCCAGTACTTC; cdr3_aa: CASSIRRGQETQYF
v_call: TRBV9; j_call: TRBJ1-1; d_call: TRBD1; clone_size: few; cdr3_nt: TGTGCCAGCAGCGTAGGTTCCCTGGACAGGGACTACACTGAAGCTTTCTTT; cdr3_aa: CASSVGSLDRDYTEAFF
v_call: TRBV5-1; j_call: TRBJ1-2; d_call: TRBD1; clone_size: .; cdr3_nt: TGCGCCAGCAGCCCGGGACAGGGATATGGCTACACCTTC; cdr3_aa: CASSPGQGYGYTF
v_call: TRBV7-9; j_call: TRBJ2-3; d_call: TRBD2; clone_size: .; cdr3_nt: TGTGCCAGCAGCTTGGATTTGAGTAGCGGGGGGAATACGCAGTATTTT; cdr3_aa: CASSLDLSSGGNTQYF
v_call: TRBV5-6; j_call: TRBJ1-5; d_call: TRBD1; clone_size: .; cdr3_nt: TGTGCCAGCAGCTCCCCCTACAGGGGCGCCCATCAGCCCCAGCATTTT; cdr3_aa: CASSSPYRGAHQPQHF
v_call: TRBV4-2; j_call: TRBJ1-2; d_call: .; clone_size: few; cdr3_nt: TGTGCCAGCAGCCAAGAACCGGGGGGGAAGGACTATGGCTACACCTTC; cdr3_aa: CASSQEPGGKDYGYTF
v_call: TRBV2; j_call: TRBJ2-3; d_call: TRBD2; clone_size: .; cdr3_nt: TGTGCCACCGAAGGACTAGCGGGCGGACCAGATACGCAGTATTTT; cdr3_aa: CATEGLAGGPDTQYF
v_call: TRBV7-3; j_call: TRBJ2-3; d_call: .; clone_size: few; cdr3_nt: TGTGCCAGCAGCCCCCTTGGGGGCTTCGATGGAGATACGCAGTATTTT; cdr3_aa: CASSPLGGFDGDTQYF
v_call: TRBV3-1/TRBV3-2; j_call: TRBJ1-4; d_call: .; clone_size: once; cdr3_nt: TGTGCCAGCAGCCGGGACACCGTGGAAAAACTGTTTTTT; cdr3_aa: CASSRDTVEKLFF
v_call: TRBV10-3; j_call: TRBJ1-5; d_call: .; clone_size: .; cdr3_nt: TGTGCCATCAGTTCGGGAACAGGGAGCGGGGGCAATCAGCCCCAGCATTTT; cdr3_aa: CAISSGTGSGGNQPQHF
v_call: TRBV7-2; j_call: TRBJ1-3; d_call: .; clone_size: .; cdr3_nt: TGTGCCAGCAGCGATAACCGGGGAAACACCATATATTTT; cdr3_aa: CASSDNRGNTIYF
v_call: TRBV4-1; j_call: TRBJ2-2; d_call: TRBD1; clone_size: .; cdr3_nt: TGCGCCAGCAGCCGGGACAGGGTGAACACCGGGGAGCTGTTTTTT; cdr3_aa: CASSRDRVNTGELFF
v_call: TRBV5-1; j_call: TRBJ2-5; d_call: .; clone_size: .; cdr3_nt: TGCGCCAGCAGCTTGGGTGATACGGGGAAGACCCAGTACTTC; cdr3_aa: CASSLGDTGKTQYF
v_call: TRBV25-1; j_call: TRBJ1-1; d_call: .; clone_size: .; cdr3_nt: TGTGCCAGCACCCCCGACAGTGAGAACACTGAAGCTTTCTTT; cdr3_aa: CASTPDSENTEAFF
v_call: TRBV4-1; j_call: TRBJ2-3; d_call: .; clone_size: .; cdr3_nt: TGCGCCAGCAGCCAGGGGGGATGGGGGGGCCGCACAGATACGCAGTATTTT; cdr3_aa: CASSQGGWGGRTDTQYF
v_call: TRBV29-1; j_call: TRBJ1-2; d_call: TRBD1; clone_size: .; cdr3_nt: TGCAGCGTTTTCGACAGGGGGTGGGTTGGCTACACCTTC; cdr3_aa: CSVFDRGWVGYTF
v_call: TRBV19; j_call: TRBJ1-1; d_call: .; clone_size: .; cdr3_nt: TGTGCCAGTAGTATAGATGCTTCAGGCAGAGGGGGTACTGAAGCTTTCTTT; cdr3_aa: CASSIDASGRGGTEAFF
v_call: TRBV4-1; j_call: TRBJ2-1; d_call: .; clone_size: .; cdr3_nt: TGCGCCAGCAGCTTTAACCCCAGGGTTAATGTAATGTACAATGAGCAGTTCTTC; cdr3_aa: CASSFNPRVNVMYNEQFF
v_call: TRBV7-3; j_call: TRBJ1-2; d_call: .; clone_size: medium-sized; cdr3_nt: TGTGCCAGCAGCCCTCAGGCCGGATCCAGAAGAGGCTACACCTTC; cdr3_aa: CASSPQAGSRRGYTF
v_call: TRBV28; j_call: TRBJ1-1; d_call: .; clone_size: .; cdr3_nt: TGTGCCAGCAGTCGGTTGAGCGCTTTCTTT; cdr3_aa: CASSRLSAFF
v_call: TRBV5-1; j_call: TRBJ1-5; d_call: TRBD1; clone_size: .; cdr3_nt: TGCGCCAGCAGCTTGAAAGGGGCAGGGGGTGAACCCCAGCATTTT; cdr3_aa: CASSLKGAGGEPQHF
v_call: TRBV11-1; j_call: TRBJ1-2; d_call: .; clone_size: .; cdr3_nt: TGTGCCAGCAGCCCCTTGCGGGGGAAGGGCTACACCTTC; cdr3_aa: CASSPLRGKGYTF
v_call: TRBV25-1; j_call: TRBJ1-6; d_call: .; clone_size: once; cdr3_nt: TGTGCCAGCGGGGGGGAAGTTTCACCCCTCCACTTT; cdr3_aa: CASGGEVSPLHF
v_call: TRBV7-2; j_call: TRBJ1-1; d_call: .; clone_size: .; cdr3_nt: TGTGCCAGCAGCTTAGAGTGGGTAGAGGTTGCTGAAGCTTTCTTT; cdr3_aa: CASSLEWVEVAEAFF
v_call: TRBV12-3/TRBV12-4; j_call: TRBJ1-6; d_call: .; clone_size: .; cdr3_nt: TGTGCCAGCAGGAGGGTGGAGGATTCACCCCTCCACTTT; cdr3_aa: CASRRVEDSPLHF
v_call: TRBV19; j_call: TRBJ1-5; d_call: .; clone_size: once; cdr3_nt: TGTGCCAGTAGTGCGGACAGCAGCAATCAGCCCCAGCATTTT; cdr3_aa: CASSADSSNQPQHF
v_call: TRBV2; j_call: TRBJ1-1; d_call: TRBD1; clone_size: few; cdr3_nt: TGTGCCAGCGACTACCGGGGACAGGGCCACACTGAAGCTTTCTTT; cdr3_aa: CASDYRGQGHTEAFF
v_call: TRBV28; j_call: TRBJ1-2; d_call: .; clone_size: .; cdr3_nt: TGTGCCAGCAGCCCCTCAGACTATGGCTACACCTTC; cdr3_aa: CASSPSDYGYTF
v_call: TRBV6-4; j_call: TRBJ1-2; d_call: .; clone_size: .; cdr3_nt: TGTGCCAGCAGTGACTCAGTGGGAAGGCCTAGCGGGGGCTACACCTTC; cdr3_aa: CASSDSVGRPSGGYTF
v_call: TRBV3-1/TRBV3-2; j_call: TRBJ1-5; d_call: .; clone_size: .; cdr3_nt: TGTGCCAGCAGCCGGGGGGGGTACCAGCCCCAGCATTTT; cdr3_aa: CASSRGGYQPQHF
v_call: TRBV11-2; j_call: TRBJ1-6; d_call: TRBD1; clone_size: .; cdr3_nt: TGTGCCAGCAGCTTAGATCCAGGGGGCGTGTTTCCCCTCCACTTT; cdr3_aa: CASSLDPGGVFPLHF
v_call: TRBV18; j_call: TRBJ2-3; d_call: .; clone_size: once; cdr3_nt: TGTGCCAGCTCCCCGGAGGAGGGAAGCACAGATACGCAGTATTTT; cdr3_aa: CASSPEEGSTDTQYF
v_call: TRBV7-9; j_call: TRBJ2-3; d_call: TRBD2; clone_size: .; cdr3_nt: TGTGCCACCGGCCAGCGGGGGGGAGATACGCAGTATTTT; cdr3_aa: CATGQRGGDTQYF
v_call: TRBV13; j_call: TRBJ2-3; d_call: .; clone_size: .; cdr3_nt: TGTGCCAGCAGCTTAGCTCTTGGCGGGGACCCTCCAGATACGCAGTATTTT; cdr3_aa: CASSLALGGDPPDTQYF
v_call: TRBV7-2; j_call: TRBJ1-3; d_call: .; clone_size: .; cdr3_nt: TGTGCCAGCAGCCGTAAACAGGCTTCTTCCGGAAACACCATATATTTT; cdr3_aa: CASSRKQASSGNTIYF
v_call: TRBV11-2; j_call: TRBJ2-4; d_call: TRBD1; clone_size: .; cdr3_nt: TGTGCCAGCAGCCTCCGACAGGGTGCCGAAAACATTCAGTACTTC; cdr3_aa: CASSLRQGAENIQYF
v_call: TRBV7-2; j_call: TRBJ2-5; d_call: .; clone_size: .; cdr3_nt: TGTGCCAGCAGCTCGGACCAGGGGGAGACCCAGTACTTC; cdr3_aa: CASSSDQGETQYF
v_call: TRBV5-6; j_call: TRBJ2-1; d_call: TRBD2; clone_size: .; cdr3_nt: TGTGCCAGCCTGCGGGGGGACTCCTACAATGAGCAGTTCTTC; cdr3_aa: CASLRGDSYNEQFF
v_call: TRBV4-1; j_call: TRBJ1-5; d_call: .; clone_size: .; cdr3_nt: TGCGCCAGCAGCCAAGATCGGGCAGGAGGGTCGAATCAGCCCCAGCATTTT; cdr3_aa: CASSQDRAGGSNQPQHF
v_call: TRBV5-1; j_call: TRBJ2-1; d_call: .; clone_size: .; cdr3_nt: TGCGCCAGCAGCTTGGCCCCGGTAAGCTCCTACAATGAGCAGTTCTTC; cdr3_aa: CASSLAPVSSYNEQFF
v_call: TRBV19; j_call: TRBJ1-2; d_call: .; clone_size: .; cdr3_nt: TGTGCCAGTAGTTTCCCGGGAGCTAACTATGGCTACACCTTC; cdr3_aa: CASSFPGANYGYTF